Presented here are 24 T cell receptor beta chains from one specimen sequenced in a study of blood T cell repertoires in COVID-19. Clones were read by immunoSEQ multiplex PCR, and TCRdb kept only the in-frame ones, dropping some. The sample consists of approximately 230,000 clones, around 89% of them appearing once. Sequencing was performed on PBMCs or T cells enriched from blood (not recorded which). The source of these receptors is a woman under 40 who had recovered from COVID-19.

This clone is a singleton in its sample. The rearrangement joins TRBV5-1 to TRBJ2-2; possible D gene TRBD1, 6 bases. The V end was cut by 3 bases, the J end by 4 bases, with 13 bases between. Germline lookup yields CDR1 SGHRS and CDR2 YFSETQ. This CDR3 region has 15 residues. This chain's CDR3 is CASSSSNRATGELFF. The CDR3, as DNA: TGCGCCAGCAGCTCCTCAAACAGGGCCACCGGGGAGCTGTTTTTT.

V usage is TRBV19 and J usage is TRBJ1-2; D perhaps matches TRBD1 (5 bases). There are 13 residues in the CDR3. With 6 bases removed from V and 4 bases from J, the gap between germline ends came to 12 bases. The germline V gene has CDR1 LNHDA and CDR2 SQIVND (reference sequence). CDR3 protein: CASREGPFYGYTF. The CDR3 coding sequence is TGTGCCAGTAGGGAGGGACCCTTCTATGGCTACACCTTC.

The rearrangement joins TRBV14 to TRBJ1-1; D remains unclear. V was shortened by 2 bases and J by 1 base, with 8 bases between the two germline ends. The germline gives CDR1 SGHDN, CDR2 FVKESK. The length of the CDR3 is 14 residues. The CDR3 spells CASSQIQRNTEAFF. For the CDR3, the DNA is TGTGCCAGCAGCCAAATACAAAGGAACACTGAAGCTTTCTTT.

The chain joins TRBV19 to TRBJ1-5; 7 nucleotides align to TRBD1. J gave up 4 bases and V 5 bases, and 5 bases lay outside the gene matches. This CDR3 region has 14 residues. Germline values: CDR1 LNHDA, CDR2 SQIVND (reference sequence). CDR3 nucleotide sequence: TGTGCCAGTAGTTTAACAGGGGATAATCAGCCCCAGCATTTT. It translates to CASSLTGDNQPQHF. Combining the CDR3 with reference TRBV19 and TRBJ1-5 gives the whole variable domain DGGITQSPKYLFRKEGQNVTLSCEQNLNHDAMYWYRQDPGQGLRLIYYSQIVNDFQKGDIAEGYSVSREKKESFPLTVTSAQKNPTAFYLCASSLTGDNQPQHFGDGTRLSIL.

The chain couples TRBV5-4 to TRBJ2-3; TRBD1 matches 7 bases. J gave up 2 bases and V 7 bases, and 7 bases lay outside the gene matches. This CDR3 has 14 amino acids. The germline gives CDR1 SGHNT, CDR2 YYREEE (reference sequence). The CDR3 region has the DNA TGTGCCAGCCGACAGGGACAGCACACAGATACGCAGTATTTT. Encoded protein: CASRQGQHTDTQYF.

This chain links TRBV28 with TRBJ1-2, with D perhaps TRBD1 (5 bases). Germline-derived CDR1 and CDR2 are MDHEN and SYDVKM. V shed 11 bases and J shed 2 bases, with 15 bases lying between them. The CDR3 sequence is 13 residues long. This chain's CDR3 is CASLQGANYGYTF. CDR3 in DNA: TGTGCCTCCCTTCAGGGCGCCAACTATGGCTACACCTTC.

The chain is built from TRBV9 and TRBJ2-1; TRBD2 matches 7 bases. CDR3 size: 15 residues. Germline V gene data show CDR1 as SGDLS and CDR2 as YYNGEE. V shed 0 bases, J shed 4 bases, and the junction held 4 bases outside the gene matches. CDR3 region: CASSVAVGGYNEQFF. The CDR3 DNA follows: TGTGCCAGCAGCGTAGCCGTGGGGGGGTACAATGAGCAGTTCTTC.

The chain joins TRBV9 to TRBJ2-1; 7 nucleotides match TRBD2. The CDR3 covers 17 residues. CDR1 is SGDLS and CDR2 is YYNGEE in the germline V gene. V gave up 2 bases and J gave up 7 bases; unmatched junction bases: 15. DNA of the CDR3: TGTGCCAGCAGCGTGTACCTATCCAGCGGGATAACAAATGAGCAGTTCTTC. Translating gives CASSVYLSSGITNEQFF.

This chain links TRBV5-1 with TRBJ1-1; the D is unclear. Trimming stripped 2 bases from V and 3 bases from J, with 8 bases between. The V gene's germline CDR1 is SGHRS and CDR2 YFSETQ. This CDR3 spans 13 amino acids. The CDR3 protein is CASSFGPYTEAFF. CDR3 coding DNA: TGCGCCAGCAGCTTCGGTCCTTACACTGAAGCTTTCTTT.

The chain couples TRBV3-1 (or the pseudogene TRBV3-2) to TRBJ1-4, with 7 positions matching TRBD1. CDR3 length: 15 residues. Germline values: CDR1 LGHDT, CDR2 YNNKEL (reference sequence). Trimming took 5 bases from V and 6 from J; bases not matched to a gene: 9. CDR3 nucleotides: TGTGCCAGCAGCATGCACGCAGGGGGAGATGAAAAACTGTTTTTT. This encodes CASSMHAGGDEKLFF.

This sequence joins TRBV7-2 and TRBJ1-2; 11 bases agree with TRBD1. The CDR3 extends over 16 amino acids. V was pared by 5 bases and J by 3 bases, with 8 bases of the junction left unmatched. Germline CDR1 and CDR2: SGHTA and FQGNSA. The CDR3 is CASSLRGQGAYYGYTF. The CDR3 DNA reads as TGTGCCAGCAGCCTCCGTGGACAGGGGGCTTACTATGGCTACACCTTC.

The chain has TRBV11-3 and TRBJ1-1; weak D call: TRBD1 (5 bases). V lost 0 bases and J lost 0, with 23 bases in between. Germline V gene lookup returns CDR1 SGHNT and CDR2 YENEEA. CDR3 length: 20 residues. CDR3 region: CASSLETGWGVGLMNTEAFF. CDR3 bases: TGTGCCAGCAGCTTAGAAACGGGATGGGGGGTCGGGTTGATGAACACTGAAGCTTTCTTT.

This rearrangement joins TRBV7-8 to TRBJ2-2, with 12 bases identical to TRBD2. The CDR3 consists of 18 residues. With V trimmed by 3 bases and J by 3 bases, 8 bases remained unmatched. Germline V gene data show CDR1 as SGHVS and CDR2 as FQNEAQ. In nucleotides, the CDR3 is TGTGCCAGCAGCTTTGGGACTAGCGGGCCAGAGTACACCGGGGAGCTGTTTTTT. It yields the protein CASSFGTSGPEYTGELFF.

This chain connects TRBV28 to TRBJ1-5, with D possibly TRBD1 on 6 matching bases. The CDR3 is made up of 15 amino acids. Germline assignment: CDR1 MDHEN and CDR2 SYDVKM. V was trimmed by 4 bases and J by 2 bases, leaving 12 bases between them. CDR3 in amino acids: CASSSSGVGNQPQHF. As DNA, the CDR3 is TGTGCCAGCAGTTCCTCAGGGGTGGGCAATCAGCCCCAGCATTTT.

The chain links TRBV18 to TRBJ2-1; 12 bases map to TRBD2. The germline gives CDR1 KGHSH, CDR2 LQKENI. The CDR3 covers 17 residues. V gave up 3 bases and J gave up 6 bases; unmatched junction bases: 9. The CDR3, as DNA: TGTGCCAGCTCACCCTTATCGACTAGCGGGAGTTTCAATGAGCAGTTCTTC. It yields the protein CASSPLSTSGSFNEQFF.

V is TRBV2 and J is TRBJ1-1; 10 bases are shared with TRBD1. The CDR3 has 15 amino acids. Germline V gene sequence: CDR1 SNHLY, CDR2 FYNNEI. J gave up 4 bases and V 2 bases, and 4 bases lay outside the gene matches. The CDR3 loop reads CASSEWRTGGTEAFF. As DNA, the CDR3 is TGTGCCAGCAGTGAATGGCGGACAGGGGGCACTGAAGCTTTCTTT.

Written as DNA, the CDR3 is TGCGCCAGCAGCCAACAAATACAGGTCCGAAACACCATATATTTT. Its protein is CASSQQIQVRNTIYF. The chain recombines TRBV4-1 with TRBJ1-3; D might be TRBD1 (5 bases). The V and J ends lost 2 bases and 5 bases respectively, with 13 bases between them. Germline values: CDR1 MGHRA, CDR2 YSYEKL. The CDR3 runs 15 residues.

The rearrangement joins TRBV7-6 to TRBJ2-3; D not certain. This CDR3 spans 17 amino acids. The germline gives CDR1 SGHVS, CDR2 FNYEAQ. Trimming took 0 bases from V and 2 from J, leaving 15 bases between them. The CDR3 sequence is CASSLAWIAVPTDTQYF. In DNA form, the CDR3 reads TGTGCCAGCAGCTTAGCGTGGATAGCCGTTCCCACAGATACGCAGTATTTT.

V and J are TRBV27 and TRBJ2-7, with D possibly being TRBD2 (6 bases). The germline gives CDR1 MNHEY, CDR2 SMNVEV (reference sequence). Trimming cost V 7 bases and J 4 bases, with 32 bases left between them. The CDR3 consists of 19 residues. The CDR3 region is CASMGTSAGSPTKQYEQYF. CDR3 nucleotide sequence: TGTGCCAGCATGGGGACTTCGGCGGGTAGCCCCACCAAACAATACGAGCAGTACTTC.

The chain has TRBV3-1 (or the pseudogene TRBV3-2) and TRBJ1-1; D perhaps matches TRBD1 (5 bases). Germline V CDR1 and CDR2: LGHDT, YNNKEL (reference sequence). There are 16 residues in the CDR3. V gave up 0 bases and J gave up 5 bases, with 16 bases separating them. The CDR3, as DNA: TGTGCCAGCAGCCAAGAGGGAGGAGGGCGGGGGACTGAAGCTTTCTTT. It translates to CASSQEGGGRGTEAFF.

The chain recombines TRBV28 with TRBJ1-1; possibly TRBD1 for D (5 bases). In germline, CDR1 is MDHEN, CDR2 SYDVKM. The CDR3 has 14 residues. V shed 4 bases and J shed 2 bases, with 11 bases lying between them. Here the CDR3 DNA reads TGTGCCAGCAGTTCTCAGGGAAGCAACACTGAAGCTTTCTTT. This translates into CASSSQGSNTEAFF.

This chain joins TRBV25-1 and TRBJ1-6, with TRBD1 identical over 7 bases. Germline-derived CDR1 and CDR2 are MGHDK and SYGVNS. The CDR3 runs 15 residues. With V trimmed by 8 bases and J by 2 bases, 6 bases remained unmatched. CDR3 sequence (DNA): TGTGCCAGCCGCGGGACAGAGACCTATAATTCACCCCTCCACTTT. Translating gives CASRGTETYNSPLHF.

This clone appeared a single time. One junction end does not reproduce the germline sequence, and a read error may be involved. V usage is TRBV7-3 and J usage is TRBJ2-2; 9 nucleotides agree with TRBD1. The CDR3 runs 18 residues. CDR1 is SGHTA and CDR2 is FQGTGA in the germline V gene. The CDR3: CASNLQDRGFVGTGELFF. The CDR3 DNA sequence: TGTGCCAGCAACTTACAGGACAGGGGATTTGTTGGCACCGGGGAGCTGTTTTTT.

The chain employs TRBV6-5 and TRBJ1-2; weak D call: TRBD1 (6 bases). The V and J ends lost 2 bases and 6 bases respectively, with 13 bases between them. The CDR3 runs 14 residues. From germline, CDR1 is MNHEY and CDR2 SVGAGI. The CDR3 sequence is CASSYAGAMDGYTF. The DNA of the CDR3 is TGTGCCAGCAGTTACGCAGGGGCGATGGATGGCTACACCTTC.